The subject of this entry is one T cell receptor (beta chain). No antigen is known for it. One base away lies a much larger clone, so this may be a sequencing read error. The CDR3 does not end in the conserved phenylalanine or tryptophan, so this is likely a read error. Trimming cost V 2 bases and J 4 bases, with 12 bases left between them. There are 16 residues in the CDR3. The data derive from a study of read filtering for tumor transcriptome and immune sequencing. Study conclusions and caveats: Dropping single-read clonotypes raised IR-seq and RNA-seq shared-clonotype correlation.

From about 0.4 ug of RNA, a library with molecular barcoded alpha/delta and beta/gamma adaptors was made. Each CDR3 protein gets one entry after TCRdb re-called the reads with MiXCR. This sample carries about 130,000 distinct CDR3 sequences, roughly 13% of them seen once, and the ten largest clones take about 8.6%. This chain connects TRBV12-3 or TRBV12-4 to TRBJ1-6; unclear D gene. This sequence was found in a donor aged 40 or older with multiple myeloma. Material for sequencing was a population of CD138-negative cells sorted from bone marrow. The DNA for the CDR3 is TGTGCCAGCAGTTTAAACGGGGATTTGTATAATTCACCCCTCCACCTT. It is translated as CASSLNGDLYNSPLHL.